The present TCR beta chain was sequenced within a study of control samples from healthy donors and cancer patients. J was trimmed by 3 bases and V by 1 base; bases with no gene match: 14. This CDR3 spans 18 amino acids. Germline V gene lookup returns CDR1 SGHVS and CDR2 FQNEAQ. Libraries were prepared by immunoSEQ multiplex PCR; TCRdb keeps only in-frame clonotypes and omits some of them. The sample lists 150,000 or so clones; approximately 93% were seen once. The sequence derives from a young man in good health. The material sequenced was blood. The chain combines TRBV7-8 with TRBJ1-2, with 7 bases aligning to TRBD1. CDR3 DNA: TGTGCCAGCAGCTTAGTGGGAGGGGGCCTGATAGGGGACTATGGCTACACCTTC. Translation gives CASSLVGGGLIGDYGYTF.